Listed below are T cell receptor beta chains from one sample, sequenced in a study of shared clonotypes between healthy human individuals. The table came from immunoSEQ multiplex PCR; TCRdb's copy has only in-frame clones and leaves some out. The profile shows some 2.1 million clones, approximately 95% of them singletons. Material for sequencing was naive CD4+ T cells sorted from blood. These receptors came from a man aged 18 to 30 in good health. Each CDR3 is given with its conserved first and last residue. The D gene is left open where the match is weak. Some rows have no size entry. The others give once, few or many, or a class for an expanded clone.

cdr3_aa: CAWTQGGGYSNQPQHF; d_call: .; v_call: TRBV30; clone_size: once; j_call: TRBJ1-5
cdr3_aa: CASSFRDDSPLHF; d_call: .; v_call: TRBV7-8; clone_size: .; j_call: TRBJ1-6
cdr3_aa: CASTGTSGRAGELFF; d_call: TRBD2; v_call: TRBV2; clone_size: .; j_call: TRBJ2-2
cdr3_aa: CASSPEPAGTQYF; d_call: .; v_call: TRBV5-6; clone_size: .; j_call: TRBJ2-5
cdr3_aa: CASSGTGDYEQYF; d_call: TRBD1; v_call: TRBV30; clone_size: once; j_call: TRBJ2-7
cdr3_aa: CASSLEGLAGSYNEQFF; d_call: TRBD2; v_call: TRBV5-1; clone_size: once; j_call: TRBJ2-1
cdr3_aa: CAIRTAGLSIYEQYF; d_call: .; v_call: TRBV10-3; clone_size: .; j_call: TRBJ2-7
cdr3_aa: CASRNRGGGYTF; d_call: TRBD1; v_call: TRBV28; clone_size: .; j_call: TRBJ1-2
cdr3_aa: CASSQDRRSSYEQYF; d_call: .; v_call: TRBV4-3; clone_size: .; j_call: TRBJ2-7
cdr3_aa: CSAHRGRSTEAFF; d_call: TRBD1; v_call: TRBV29-1; clone_size: .; j_call: TRBJ1-1
cdr3_aa: CASSQGLAGGQETQYF; d_call: TRBD2; v_call: TRBV5-1; clone_size: .; j_call: TRBJ2-5
cdr3_aa: CAIRKRGPYNEQFF; d_call: TRBD2; v_call: TRBV10-3; clone_size: .; j_call: TRBJ2-1
cdr3_aa: CASSVDSSGNTIYF; d_call: .; v_call: TRBV9; clone_size: .; j_call: TRBJ1-3
cdr3_aa: CASSLAGTAADTQYF; d_call: TRBD1; v_call: TRBV5-1; clone_size: .; j_call: TRBJ2-3
cdr3_aa: CASSPSTQDTGELFF; d_call: .; v_call: TRBV18; clone_size: once; j_call: TRBJ2-2
cdr3_aa: CASSRTPGTGNGYTF; d_call: TRBD1; v_call: TRBV6-5; clone_size: once; j_call: TRBJ1-2
cdr3_aa: CASSGATANTGELFF; d_call: .; v_call: TRBV6-1; clone_size: .; j_call: TRBJ2-2
cdr3_aa: CAWSVKAAETQYF; d_call: .; v_call: TRBV30; clone_size: .; j_call: TRBJ2-5
cdr3_aa: CASRPTDTAARAFF; d_call: .; v_call: TRBV7-9; clone_size: .; j_call: TRBJ1-1
cdr3_aa: CASTGQAGAGELFF; d_call: .; v_call: TRBV5-4; clone_size: .; j_call: TRBJ2-2
cdr3_aa: CASSIGRARDSPLHF; d_call: .; v_call: TRBV19; clone_size: .; j_call: TRBJ1-6
cdr3_aa: CASSLADSYEQYF; d_call: .; v_call: TRBV7-8; clone_size: .; j_call: TRBJ2-7
cdr3_aa: CASSPGSSGGLNTEAFF; d_call: .; v_call: TRBV18; clone_size: .; j_call: TRBJ1-1
cdr3_aa: CASSQGPGRAPEAFF; d_call: .; v_call: TRBV14; clone_size: .; j_call: TRBJ1-1
cdr3_aa: CASSYDRGLGYTF; d_call: TRBD1; v_call: TRBV6-5; clone_size: once; j_call: TRBJ1-2
cdr3_aa: CASNSLYGYTF; d_call: .; v_call: TRBV19; clone_size: .; j_call: TRBJ1-2
cdr3_aa: CASSGYRGNEQYF; d_call: TRBD1; v_call: TRBV6-1; clone_size: few; j_call: TRBJ2-7
cdr3_aa: CASSLAQGVNVGGYTF; d_call: .; v_call: TRBV7-2; clone_size: .; j_call: TRBJ1-2
cdr3_aa: CATRTNRGYTF; d_call: .; v_call: TRBV6-5; clone_size: once; j_call: TRBJ1-2
cdr3_aa: CASGPGTGQETQYF; d_call: TRBD1; v_call: TRBV12-5; clone_size: .; j_call: TRBJ2-5
cdr3_aa: CASSLEAGRGYTF; d_call: .; v_call: TRBV7-6; clone_size: .; j_call: TRBJ1-2